Given below is one TCR beta chain in context. Its antigen is unknown. Clones were sequenced by immunoSEQ multiplex PCR, and TCRdb holds only the in-frame ones, with some missing. The sample includes tens of thousands of clones, around 88% of them seen just once. V lost 6 bases and J lost 8, with 19 bases in between. Germline CDR1 MDHEN, CDR2 SYDVKM. This CDR3 contains 14 residues. This record comes from a study of T cell responses to AZD1222 COVID-19 vaccine. General observations from the study: When two AZD1222 doses had been given, Spike-specific TCR breadth and depth rose.

The chain employs TRBV28 and TRBJ1-2, with D perhaps matching TRBD1 (5 bases). The TCR comes from an adult in good health. Sequenced material: peripheral blood, taken on day 0 of AZD1222 vaccination. The CDR3 protein is CASSWTQSNFGYTF. The DNA for the CDR3 is TGTGCCAGCAGCTGGACACAAAGTAACTTCGGCTACACCTTC.